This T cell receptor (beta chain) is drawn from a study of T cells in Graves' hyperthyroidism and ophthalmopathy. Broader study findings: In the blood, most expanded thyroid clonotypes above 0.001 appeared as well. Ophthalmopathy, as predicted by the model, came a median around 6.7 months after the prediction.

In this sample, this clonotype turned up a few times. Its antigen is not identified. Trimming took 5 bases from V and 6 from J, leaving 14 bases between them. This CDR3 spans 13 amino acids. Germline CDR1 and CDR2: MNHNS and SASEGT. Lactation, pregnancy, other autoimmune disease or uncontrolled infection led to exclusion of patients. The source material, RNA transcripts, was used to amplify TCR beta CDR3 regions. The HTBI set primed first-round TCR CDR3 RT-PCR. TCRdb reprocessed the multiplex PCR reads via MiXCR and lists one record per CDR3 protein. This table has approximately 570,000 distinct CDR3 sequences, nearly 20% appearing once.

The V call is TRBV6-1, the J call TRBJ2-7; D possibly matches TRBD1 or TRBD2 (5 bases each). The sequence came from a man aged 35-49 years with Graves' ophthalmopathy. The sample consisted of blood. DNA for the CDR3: TGTGCCAGCAGTCGACGGACACTAGTCGAGCAGTACTTC. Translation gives CASSRRTLVEQYF.